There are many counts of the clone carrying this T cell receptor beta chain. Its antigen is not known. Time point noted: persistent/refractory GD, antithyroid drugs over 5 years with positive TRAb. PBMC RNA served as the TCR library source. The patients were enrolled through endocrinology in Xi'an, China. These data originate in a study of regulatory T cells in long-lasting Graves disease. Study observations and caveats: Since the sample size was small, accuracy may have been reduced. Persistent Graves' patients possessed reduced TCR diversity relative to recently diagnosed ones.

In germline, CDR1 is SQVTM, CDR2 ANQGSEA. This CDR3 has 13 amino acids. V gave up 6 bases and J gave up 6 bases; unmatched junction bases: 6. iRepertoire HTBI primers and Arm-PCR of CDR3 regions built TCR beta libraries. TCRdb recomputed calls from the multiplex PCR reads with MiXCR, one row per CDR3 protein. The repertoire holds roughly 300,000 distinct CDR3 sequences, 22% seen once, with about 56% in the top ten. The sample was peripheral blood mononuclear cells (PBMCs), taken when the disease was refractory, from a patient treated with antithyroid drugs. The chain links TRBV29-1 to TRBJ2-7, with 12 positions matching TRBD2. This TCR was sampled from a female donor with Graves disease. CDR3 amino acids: CSVKTSGSGEQYF. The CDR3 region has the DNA TGCAGCGTAAAGACTAGCGGGAGTGGCGAGCAGTACTTC.